This T cell receptor (beta chain) was identified in a study of blood T cells in healthy people across ages. Study in general: Per every two T cells, about one barcoded beta molecule was captured by template switching. Study results and caveats: One million T cells yielded diversity estimates that were considered underestimates.

A word on this clonotype: Its specificity is unknown.

There are 13 residues in the CDR3. CDR1 is KGHDR, CDR2 SFDVKD, per germline. Trimming pared 9 bases from V and 2 bases from J, leaving 11 bases between. Together with a sample-barcoded 5' primer, a J-beta primer mix was included in a second PCR lasting roughly 6 to 12 cycles. The authors tagged each cDNA molecule using a template-switch adaptor with 12 random nucleotides. TCRdb redid the calling of the 5' RACE reads with MiXCR, one entry per CDR3 protein. The table records roughly 410,000 distinct CDR3 sequences, 52% of them present only once. The sequencing input was blood. The chain joins TRBV24-1 to TRBJ2-3; D call uncertain. The TCR sequence derives from a man between 60 and 75 years old in good health. As DNA, the CDR3 is TGTGCCACCGGGCCCCCAAACACAGATACGCAGTATTTT. Protein sequence: CATGPPNTDTQYF.